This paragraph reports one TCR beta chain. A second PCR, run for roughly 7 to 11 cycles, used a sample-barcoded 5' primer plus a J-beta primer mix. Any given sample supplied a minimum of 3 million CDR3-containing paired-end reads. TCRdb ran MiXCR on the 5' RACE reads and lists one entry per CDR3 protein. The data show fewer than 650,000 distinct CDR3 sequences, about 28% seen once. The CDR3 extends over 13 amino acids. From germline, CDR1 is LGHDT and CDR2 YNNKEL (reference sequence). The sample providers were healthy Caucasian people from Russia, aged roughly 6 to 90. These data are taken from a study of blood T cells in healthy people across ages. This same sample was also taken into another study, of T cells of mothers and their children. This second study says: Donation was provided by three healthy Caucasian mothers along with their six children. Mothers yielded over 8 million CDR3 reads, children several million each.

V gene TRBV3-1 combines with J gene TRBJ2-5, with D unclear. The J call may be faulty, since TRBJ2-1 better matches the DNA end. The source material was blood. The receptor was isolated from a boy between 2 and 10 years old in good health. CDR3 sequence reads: CASSQIKGREQFF. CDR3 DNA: TGTGCCAGCAGCCAAATTAAAGGGCGGGAGCAGTTCTTC.